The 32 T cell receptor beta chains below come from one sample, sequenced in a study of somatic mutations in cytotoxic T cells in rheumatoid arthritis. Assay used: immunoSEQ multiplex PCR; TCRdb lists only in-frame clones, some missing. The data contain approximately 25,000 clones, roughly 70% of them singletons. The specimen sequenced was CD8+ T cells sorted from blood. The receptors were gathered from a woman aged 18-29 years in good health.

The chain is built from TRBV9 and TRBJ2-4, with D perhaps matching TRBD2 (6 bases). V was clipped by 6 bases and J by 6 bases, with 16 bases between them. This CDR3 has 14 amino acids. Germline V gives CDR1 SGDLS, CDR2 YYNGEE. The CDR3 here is CASNEGSRGNIQYF. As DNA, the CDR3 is TGTGCCAGCAACGAGGGATCGCGGGGAAACATTCAGTACTTC.

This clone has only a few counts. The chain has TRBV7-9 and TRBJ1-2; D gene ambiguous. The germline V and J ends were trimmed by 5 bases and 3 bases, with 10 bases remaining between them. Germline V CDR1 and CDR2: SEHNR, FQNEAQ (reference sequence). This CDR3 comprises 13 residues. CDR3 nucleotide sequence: TGTGCCAGCAGCGCTGCAGAATACTATGGCTACACCTTC. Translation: CASSAAEYYGYTF.

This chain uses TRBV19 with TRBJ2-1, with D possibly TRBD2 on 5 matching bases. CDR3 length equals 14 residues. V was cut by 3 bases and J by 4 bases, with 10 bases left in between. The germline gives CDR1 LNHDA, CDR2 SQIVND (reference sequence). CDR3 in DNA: TGTGCCAGTAGTATCGGGGTCGAATACAATGAGCAGTTCTTC. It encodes CASSIGVEYNEQFF.

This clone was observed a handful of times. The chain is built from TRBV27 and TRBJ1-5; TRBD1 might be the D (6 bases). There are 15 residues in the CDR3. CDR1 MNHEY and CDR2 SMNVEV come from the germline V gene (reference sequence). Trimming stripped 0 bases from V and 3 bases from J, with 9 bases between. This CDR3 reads CASSLSGGINQPQHF. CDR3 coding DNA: TGTGCCAGCAGTTTATCAGGGGGAATCAATCAGCCCCAGCATTTT.

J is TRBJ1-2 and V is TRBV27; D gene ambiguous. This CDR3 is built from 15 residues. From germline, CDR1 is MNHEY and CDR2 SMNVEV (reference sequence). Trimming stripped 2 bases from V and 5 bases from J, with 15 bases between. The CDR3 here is CASSLEGPTKYGYTF. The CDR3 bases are TGTGCCAGCAGTTTAGAAGGTCCAACGAAGTATGGCTACACCTTC.

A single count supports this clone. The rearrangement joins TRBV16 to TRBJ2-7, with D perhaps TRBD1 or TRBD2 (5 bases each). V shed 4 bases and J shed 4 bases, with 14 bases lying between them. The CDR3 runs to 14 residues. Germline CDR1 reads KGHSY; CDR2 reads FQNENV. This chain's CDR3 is CASSLTGAGYEQYV. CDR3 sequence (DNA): TGTGCCAGCAGCCTCACCGGGGCAGGGTACGAGCAGTACGTC.

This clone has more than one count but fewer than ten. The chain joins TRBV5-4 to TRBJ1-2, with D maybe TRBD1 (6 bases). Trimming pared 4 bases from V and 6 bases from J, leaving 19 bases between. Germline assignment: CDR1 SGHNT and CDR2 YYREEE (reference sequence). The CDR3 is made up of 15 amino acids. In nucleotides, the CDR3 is TGTGCCAGCAGCCCTGAAGGGGGGGGCTCAGATGGCTACACCTTC. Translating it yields CASSPEGGGSDGYTF. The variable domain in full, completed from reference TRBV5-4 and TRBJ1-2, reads ETGVTQSPTHLIKTRGQQVTLRCSSQSGHNTVSWYQQALGQGPQFIFQYYREEENGRGNFPPRFSGLQFPNYSSELNVNALELDDSALYLCASSPEGGGSDGYTFGSGTRLTVV.

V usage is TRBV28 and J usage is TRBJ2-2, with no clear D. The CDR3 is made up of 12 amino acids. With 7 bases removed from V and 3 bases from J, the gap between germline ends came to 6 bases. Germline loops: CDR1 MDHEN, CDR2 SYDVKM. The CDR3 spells CASTQYTGELFF. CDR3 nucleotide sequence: TGTGCCAGCACTCAGTACACCGGGGAGCTGTTTTTT.

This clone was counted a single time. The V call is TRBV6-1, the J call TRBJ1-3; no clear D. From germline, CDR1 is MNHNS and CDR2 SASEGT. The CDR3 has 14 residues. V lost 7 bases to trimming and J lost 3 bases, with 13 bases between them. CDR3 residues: CASNPGGVGNTIYF. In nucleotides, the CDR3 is TGTGCCAGCAATCCGGGAGGTGTTGGAAACACCATATATTTT.

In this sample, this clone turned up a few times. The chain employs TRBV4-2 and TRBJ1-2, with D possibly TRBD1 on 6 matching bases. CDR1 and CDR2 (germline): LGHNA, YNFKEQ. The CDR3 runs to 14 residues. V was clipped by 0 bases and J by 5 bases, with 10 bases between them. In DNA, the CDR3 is TGTGCCAGCAGCCAAGATAGACAGGAGTATGGCTACACCTTC. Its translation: CASSQDRQEYGYTF.

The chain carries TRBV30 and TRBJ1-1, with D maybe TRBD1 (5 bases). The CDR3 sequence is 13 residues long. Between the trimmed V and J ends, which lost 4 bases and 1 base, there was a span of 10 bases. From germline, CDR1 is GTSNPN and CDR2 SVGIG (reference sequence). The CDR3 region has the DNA TGTGCCTGGACCCAAACAGGGAACACTGAAGCTTTCTTT. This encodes CAWTQTGNTEAFF.

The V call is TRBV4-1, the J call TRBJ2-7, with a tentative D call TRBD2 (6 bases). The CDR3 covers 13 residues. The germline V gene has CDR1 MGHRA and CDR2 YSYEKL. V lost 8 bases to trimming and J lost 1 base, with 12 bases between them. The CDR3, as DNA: TGCGCCAGCGGGCAGGGAGGATCCTACGAGCAGTACTTC. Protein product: CASGQGGSYEQYF.

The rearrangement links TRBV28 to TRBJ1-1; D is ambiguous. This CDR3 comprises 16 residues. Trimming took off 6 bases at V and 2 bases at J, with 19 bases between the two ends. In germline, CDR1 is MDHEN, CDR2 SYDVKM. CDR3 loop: CASSQEAVRTNTEAFF. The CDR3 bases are TGTGCCAGCAGCCAGGAGGCCGTCCGAACCAACACTGAAGCTTTCTTT.

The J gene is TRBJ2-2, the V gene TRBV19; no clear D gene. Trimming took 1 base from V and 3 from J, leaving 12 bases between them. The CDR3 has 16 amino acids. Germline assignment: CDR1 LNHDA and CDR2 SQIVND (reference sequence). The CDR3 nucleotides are TGTGCCAGTAGTATAGTTCGCCTGGCCCACACCGGGGAGCTGTTTTTT. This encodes CASSIVRLAHTGELFF.

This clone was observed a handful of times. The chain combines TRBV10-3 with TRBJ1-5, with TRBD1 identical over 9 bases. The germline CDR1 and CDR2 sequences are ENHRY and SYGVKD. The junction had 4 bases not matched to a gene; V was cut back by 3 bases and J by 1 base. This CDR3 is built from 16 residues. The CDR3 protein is CAISDLGQGSNQPQHF. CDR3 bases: TGTGCCATCAGTGACCTGGGACAGGGAAGCAATCAGCCCCAGCATTTT.

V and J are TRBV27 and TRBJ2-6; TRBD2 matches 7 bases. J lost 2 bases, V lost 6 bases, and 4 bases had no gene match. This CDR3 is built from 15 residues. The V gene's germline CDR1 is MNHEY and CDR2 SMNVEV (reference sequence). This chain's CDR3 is CASSPREAGANVLTF. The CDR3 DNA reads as TGTGCCAGCAGCCCCCGGGAGGCTGGGGCCAACGTCCTGACTTTC.

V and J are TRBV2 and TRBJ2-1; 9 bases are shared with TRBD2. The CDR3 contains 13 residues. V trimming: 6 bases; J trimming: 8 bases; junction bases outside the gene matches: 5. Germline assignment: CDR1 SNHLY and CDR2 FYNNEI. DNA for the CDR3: TGTGCCAGCAGGGCGGGAGGGCCCTATGAGCAGTTCTTC. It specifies CASRAGGPYEQFF.

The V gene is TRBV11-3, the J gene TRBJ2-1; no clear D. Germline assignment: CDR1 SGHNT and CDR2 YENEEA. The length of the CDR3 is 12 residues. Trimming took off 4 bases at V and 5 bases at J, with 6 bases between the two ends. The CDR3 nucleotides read TGTGCCAGCAGCTCGTTCGACAATGAGCAGTTCTTC. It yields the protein CASSSFDNEQFF.

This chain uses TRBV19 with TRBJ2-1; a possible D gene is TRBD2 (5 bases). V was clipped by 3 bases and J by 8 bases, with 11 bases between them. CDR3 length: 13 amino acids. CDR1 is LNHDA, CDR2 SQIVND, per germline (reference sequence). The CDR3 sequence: CASSIGPGDEQFF. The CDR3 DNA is TGTGCCAGTAGTATTGGCCCCGGGGATGAGCAGTTCTTC.

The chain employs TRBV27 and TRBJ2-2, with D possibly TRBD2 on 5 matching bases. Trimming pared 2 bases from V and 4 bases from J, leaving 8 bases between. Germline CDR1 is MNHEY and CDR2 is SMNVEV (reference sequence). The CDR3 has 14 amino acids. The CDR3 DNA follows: TGTGCCAGCAGTTTAGGACTCTTCACCGGGGAGCTGTTTTTT. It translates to CASSLGLFTGELFF.

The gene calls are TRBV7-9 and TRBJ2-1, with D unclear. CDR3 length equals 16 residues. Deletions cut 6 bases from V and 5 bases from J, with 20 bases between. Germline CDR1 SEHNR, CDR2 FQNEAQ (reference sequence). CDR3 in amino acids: CASRHPVGGEDNEQFF. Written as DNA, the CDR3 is TGTGCCAGCAGACATCCGGTCGGCGGAGAGGACAATGAGCAGTTCTTC.

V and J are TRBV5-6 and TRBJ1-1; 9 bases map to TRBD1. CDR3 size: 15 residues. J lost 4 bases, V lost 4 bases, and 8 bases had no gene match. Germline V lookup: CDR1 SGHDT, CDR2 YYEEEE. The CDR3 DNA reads TGTGCCAGCAGCACACGACAGGGGGAAGGCACTGAAGCTTTCTTT. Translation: CASSTRQGEGTEAFF.

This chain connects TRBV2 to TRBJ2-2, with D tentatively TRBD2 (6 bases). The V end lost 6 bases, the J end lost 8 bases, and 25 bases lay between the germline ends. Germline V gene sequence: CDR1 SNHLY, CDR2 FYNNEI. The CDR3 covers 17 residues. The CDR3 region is CASSAVVVGTAGGELFF. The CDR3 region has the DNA TGTGCCAGCAGCGCCGTCGTCGTCGGGACGGCGGGAGGGGAGCTGTTTTTT.

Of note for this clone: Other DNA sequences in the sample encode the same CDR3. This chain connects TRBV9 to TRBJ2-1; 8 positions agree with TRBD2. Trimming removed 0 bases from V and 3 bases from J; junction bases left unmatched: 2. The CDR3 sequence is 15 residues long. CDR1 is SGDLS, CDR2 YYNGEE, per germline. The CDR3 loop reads CASSVEAGDYNEQFF. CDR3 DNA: TGTGCCAGCAGCGTAGAAGCGGGGGACTACAATGAGCAGTTCTTC. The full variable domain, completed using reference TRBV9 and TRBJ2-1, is DSGVTQTPKHLITATGQRVTLRCSPRSGDLSVYWYQQSLDQGLQFLIQYYNGEERAKGNILERFSAQQFPDLHSELNLSSLELGDSALYFCASSVEAGDYNEQFFGPGTRLTVL.

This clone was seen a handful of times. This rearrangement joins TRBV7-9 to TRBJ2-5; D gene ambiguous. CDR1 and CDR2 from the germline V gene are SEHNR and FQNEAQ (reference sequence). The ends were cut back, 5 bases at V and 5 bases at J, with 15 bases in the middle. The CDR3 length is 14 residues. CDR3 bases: TGTGCCAGCAGCGCGGACGGCCTCAGGGAGACCCAGTACTTC. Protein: CASSADGLRETQYF.

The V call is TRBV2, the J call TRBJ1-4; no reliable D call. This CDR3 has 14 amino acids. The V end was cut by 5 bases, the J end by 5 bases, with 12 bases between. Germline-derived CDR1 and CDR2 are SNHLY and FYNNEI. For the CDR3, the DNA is TGTGCCAGCAGTTCCCCTCGCGAAAATGAAAAACTGTTTTTT. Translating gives CASSSPRENEKLFF.

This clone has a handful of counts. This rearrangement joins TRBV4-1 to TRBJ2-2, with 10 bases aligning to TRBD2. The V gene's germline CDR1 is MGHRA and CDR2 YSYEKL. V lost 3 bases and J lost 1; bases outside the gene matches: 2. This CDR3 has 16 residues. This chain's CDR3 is CASSHPSGGNTGELFF. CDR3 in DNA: TGCGCCAGCAGCCATCCTAGCGGGGGGAACACCGGGGAGCTGTTTTTT.

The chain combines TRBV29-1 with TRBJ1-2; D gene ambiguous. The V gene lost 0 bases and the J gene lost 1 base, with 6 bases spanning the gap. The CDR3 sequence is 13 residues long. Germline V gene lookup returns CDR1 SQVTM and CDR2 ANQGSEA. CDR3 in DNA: TGCAGCGTTGAAGATCTGGTTAACTATGGCTACACCTTC. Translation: CSVEDLVNYGYTF.

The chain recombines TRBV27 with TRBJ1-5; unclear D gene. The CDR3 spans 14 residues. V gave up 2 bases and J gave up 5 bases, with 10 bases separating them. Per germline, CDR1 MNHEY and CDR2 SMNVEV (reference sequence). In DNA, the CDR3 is TGTGCCAGCAGTTTAGGAGGAAAAGATCAGCCCCAGCATTTT. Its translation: CASSLGGKDQPQHF.

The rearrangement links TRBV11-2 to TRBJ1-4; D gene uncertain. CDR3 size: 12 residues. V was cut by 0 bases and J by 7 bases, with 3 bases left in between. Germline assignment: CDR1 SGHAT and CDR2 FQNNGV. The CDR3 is CASSLDGEKLFF. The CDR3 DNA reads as TGTGCCAGCAGCTTAGACGGTGAAAAACTGTTTTTT.

CDR3 residues: CASSFSGVTYEQYF. CDR3 nucleotide sequence: TGTGCCAGCAGTTTTTCTGGCGTTACCTACGAGCAGTACTTC. The chain carries TRBV28 and TRBJ2-7; D remains unclear. The germline V and J ends were trimmed by 3 bases and 2 bases, with 11 bases remaining between them. CDR1 is MDHEN and CDR2 is SYDVKM in the germline V gene. The CDR3 covers 14 residues.

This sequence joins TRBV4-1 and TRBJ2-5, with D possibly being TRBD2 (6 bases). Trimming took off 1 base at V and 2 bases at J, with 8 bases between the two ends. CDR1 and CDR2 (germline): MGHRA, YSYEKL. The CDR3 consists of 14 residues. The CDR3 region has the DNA TGCGCCAGCAGCCAAGTTAGCGGACAAGAGACCCAGTACTTC. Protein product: CASSQVSGQETQYF.